The 30 T cell receptor beta chains reported below all come from one sample, sequenced in a study of cytomegalovirus exposure and HLA in healthy donors. The PCR was carried out with 60 Vbeta primers and 13 Jbeta primers. TCRdb's copy holds only in-frame clones and misses some; the assay was immunoSEQ multiplex PCR. Here the sample spans 150,000 to 200,000 clones, roughly 79% being singletons. Sequencing was performed on PBMCs. Receptor source: a man aged 25 to 40 in good health and CMV-seronegative.

About this clone itself: Distinct nucleotide sequences in the sample also encode this CDR3. V usage is TRBV6-5 and J usage is TRBJ2-5; no clear D gene. V lost 4 bases and J 1 base, leaving 13 bases between the germline ends. The CDR3 extends over 15 amino acids. Per germline, CDR1 MNHEY and CDR2 SVGAGI. The chain's CDR3 is CASSSPQEIQETQYF. The CDR3 DNA reads as TGTGCCAGCAGTTCCCCACAAGAAATCCAAGAGACCCAGTACTTC.

The chain couples TRBV28 to TRBJ2-2, with 7 bases lining up with TRBD2. This CDR3 is built from 18 residues. In germline, CDR1 is MDHEN, CDR2 SYDVKM. V lost 4 bases and J lost 1; bases outside the gene matches: 12. This CDR3 is CASSSVSYGGMNTGELFF. The CDR3 DNA is TGTGCCAGCAGTTCCGTTTCCTACGGGGGGATGAACACCGGGGAGCTGTTTTTT. Complete variable domain (other parts from reference TRBV28 and TRBJ2-2): DVKVTQSSRYLVKRTGEKVFLECVQDMDHENMFWYRQDPGLGLRLIYFSYDVKMKEKGDIPEGYSVSREKKERFSLILESASTNQTSMYLCASSSVSYGGMNTGELFFGEGSRLTVL.

The chain uses TRBV14 and TRBJ2-2; 9 bases are a match to TRBD1. The CDR3 has 17 amino acids. Germline CDR1 is SGHDN and CDR2 is FVKESK. The V segment lost 0 bases and the J segment 4 bases; nucleotides outside the gene matches: 6. This CDR3 reads CASSQERGQGITGELFF. CDR3 nucleotide sequence: TGTGCCAGCAGCCAAGAGAGAGGACAGGGGATCACCGGGGAGCTGTTTTTT.

V is TRBV29-1 and J is TRBJ1-1, with D perhaps TRBD1 (6 bases). There are 12 residues in the CDR3. CDR1 and CDR2 from the germline V gene are SQVTM and ANQGSEA. Deletions cut 6 bases from V and 1 base from J, with 9 bases between. CDR3 DNA: TGCAGCGTAGGACAGAGGAACACTGAAGCTTTCTTT. Translated: CSVGQRNTEAFF.

This clone has only a few counts. The chain couples TRBV7-9 to TRBJ2-1, with 11 bases identical to TRBD2. With 2 bases clipped from V and 0 bases from J, the junction kept 6 bases outside the gene matches. This CDR3 is built from 18 residues. Germline V gene sequence: CDR1 SEHNR, CDR2 FQNEAQ (reference sequence). The CDR3 sequence is CASSLLAGGGGSYNEQFF. Here the CDR3 DNA reads TGTGCCAGCAGCTTACTAGCGGGAGGTGGGGGCTCCTACAATGAGCAGTTCTTC.

CDR3 DNA: TGTGCCAGCAGCTCGAATAGCGGAGGGTACAATGAGCAGTTCTTC. This codes for CASSSNSGGYNEQFF. This chain connects TRBV7-2 to TRBJ2-1, with D perhaps TRBD2 (6 bases). V shed 4 bases and J shed 4 bases, with 14 bases lying between them. This CDR3 region has 15 residues. Germline CDR1 is SGHTA and CDR2 is FQGNSA.

This clone was counted a few times. The CDR3 loop is CASSTYPTKQGEAFF. CDR3 nucleotide sequence: TGTGCCAGCAGCACATACCCCACAAAACAGGGTGAAGCTTTCTTT. The gene calls are TRBV7-3 and TRBJ1-1; D might be TRBD1 (6 bases). Trimming removed 5 bases from V and 7 bases from J, with 20 bases in between. The CDR3 sequence is 15 residues long. Germline V gene sequence: CDR1 SGHTA, CDR2 FQGTGA. Looking up the rest from reference TRBV7-3 and TRBJ1-1 gives the full variable domain: GAGVSQTPSNKVTEKGKYVELRCDPISGHTALYWYRQSLGQGPEFLIYFQGTGAADDSGLPNDRFFAVRPEGSVSTLKIQRTERGDSAVYLCASSTYPTKQGEAFFGQGTRLTVV.

This clone has just one count. Here the CDR3 reads CASPRTGTGENSPLHF. The CDR3, as DNA: TGTGCCAGCCCTCGGACCGGTACAGGGGAAAATTCACCCCTCCACTTT. V and J are TRBV21-1 and TRBJ1-6; the table's D gene call, TRBD1, was not cross checked with the DNA. TRBV21-1 constitutes a pseudogene. The CDR3 sequence is 16 residues long.

V gene TRBV6-5 combines with J gene TRBJ1-2; TRBD1 agrees at 11 bases. The length of the CDR3 is 15 residues. Germline trimming cut 4 bases from V and 4 bases from J; bases unmatched to any gene: 5. Germline lookup yields CDR1 MNHEY and CDR2 SVGAGI. CDR3 DNA sequence: TGTGCCAGCAGTTCCTGGACAGGGGGCCGCTATGGCTACACCTTC. Its translation: CASSSWTGGRYGYTF.

This clone was seen only a few times. The J gene is TRBJ2-3, the V gene TRBV6-7; 7 nucleotides match TRBD2. TRBV6-7 is labeled an ORF, and its function is uncertain. V shed 0 bases and J 2 bases; nucleotides not matched to a gene: 11. There are 18 residues in the CDR3. CDR3 coding DNA: TGTGCCAGCAGTTACTCGACAGCGGCGGGGGAGTACACAGATACGCAGTATTTT. It specifies CASSYSTAAGEYTDTQYF.

The V and J genes are TRBV28 and TRBJ2-7; D possibly corresponds to TRBD2 (7 bases). V gave up 6 bases and J gave up 0 bases, with 12 bases separating them. Germline values: CDR1 MDHEN, CDR2 SYDVKM. This CDR3 contains 14 residues. Written as DNA, the CDR3 is TGTGCCAGCAGGAGGGGGGGGAGCTCCTACGAGCAGTACTTC. The encoded protein is CASRRGGSSYEQYF.

This rearrangement joins TRBV29-1 to TRBJ2-5, with D possibly TRBD2 on 6 matching bases. The CDR3 is 14 amino acids. V lost 1 base and J 4 bases, leaving 13 bases between the germline ends. Germline values: CDR1 SQVTM, CDR2 ANQGSEA. The CDR3 region is CSVEGAGTLETQYF. Here the CDR3 DNA reads TGCAGCGTTGAAGGGGCGGGAACTTTAGAGACCCAGTACTTC.

The chain employs TRBV5-1 and TRBJ2-1; no firm D call. Looked up from germline, CDR1 is SGHRS and CDR2 is YFSETQ. The CDR3 consists of 15 residues. Trimming stripped 0 bases from V and 7 bases from J, with 14 bases between. The CDR3 is CASSLEMSWANEQFF. DNA of the CDR3: TGCGCCAGCAGCTTGGAGATGAGTTGGGCGAATGAGCAGTTCTTC.

The rearrangement uses TRBV28 and TRBJ2-1, with D possibly being TRBD1 (7 bases). The V and J ends lost 7 bases and 5 bases respectively, with 18 bases between them. The germline V gene has CDR1 MDHEN and CDR2 SYDVKM. The length of the CDR3 is 15 residues. The DNA of the CDR3 is TGTGCCAGCATTCGCGGGACAGCCCCCGACAATGAGCAGTTCTTC. This encodes CASIRGTAPDNEQFF.

This clone was recorded once. J is TRBJ2-5 and V is TRBV6-6, with D tentatively TRBD1 (5 bases). The V gene lost 7 bases and the J gene lost 5 bases, with 14 bases spanning the gap. CDR1 and CDR2 (germline): MNHNY, SVGAGI (reference sequence). CDR3 length equals 13 residues. CDR3 in amino acids: CASNLGNRETQYF. DNA for the CDR3: TGTGCCAGCAACCTAGGGAACAGGGAGACCCAGTACTTC.

This chain uses TRBV7-9 with TRBJ1-2; D is unclear. The germline gives CDR1 SEHNR, CDR2 FQNEAQ (reference sequence). The CDR3 extends over 13 amino acids. Trimming pared 7 bases from V and 4 bases from J, leaving 13 bases between. The CDR3 sequence: CASNTAGLYGYTF. For the CDR3, the DNA is TGTGCCAGCAACACTGCAGGTCTCTATGGCTACACCTTC.

The chain uses TRBV27 and TRBJ1-2, with D perhaps TRBD1 (5 bases). Trimming stripped 4 bases from V and 3 bases from J, with 12 bases between. The germline V gene encodes CDR1 MNHEY and CDR2 SMNVEV (reference sequence). This CDR3 spans 14 amino acids. As DNA, the CDR3 is TGTGCCAGCAGTTCCCAGGGTGGGTACTATGGCTACACCTTC. It yields the protein CASSSQGGYYGYTF.

The chain combines TRBV11-2 with TRBJ2-7, with TRBD2 as a possible D gene (6 bases). CDR3 length equals 13 residues. CDR1 is SGHAT and CDR2 is FQNNGV in the germline V gene. V dropped 5 bases and J dropped 0 bases, with 8 bases sitting between them. The CDR3 bases are TGTGCCAGCAGCCTCGGGAGCTCCTACGAGCAGTACTTC. It codes for CASSLGSSYEQYF.

The rearrangement joins TRBV6-5 to TRBJ2-4; TRBD1 is a possible D gene (5 bases). With 6 bases removed from V and 0 bases from J, the gap between germline ends came to 9 bases. CDR3 length: 14 residues. CDR1 is MNHEY, CDR2 SVGAGI, per germline. The CDR3 DNA reads TGTGCCAGCAGGGGGCGACTAGCCAAAAACATTCAGTACTTC. It encodes CASRGRLAKNIQYF.

The rearrangement joins TRBV27 to TRBJ2-7, with D perhaps TRBD1 (6 bases). Germline V gives CDR1 MNHEY, CDR2 SMNVEV (reference sequence). CDR3 length: 13 residues. The V end was cut by 5 bases, the J end by 3 bases, with 11 bases between. The CDR3, as DNA: TGTGCCAGCAGTCGGACAGTGCTCTACGAGCAGTACTTC. This encodes CASSRTVLYEQYF.

The chain carries TRBV5-1 and TRBJ2-6, with 11 nucleotides matching TRBD1. The CDR3 runs 18 residues. The J segment lost 0 bases and the V segment lost 6 bases, leaving 8 bases of the junction unmatched. CDR1 SGHRS and CDR2 YFSETQ come from the germline V gene. CDR3 sequence reads: CASTPSGTGGSGANVLTF. The CDR3 region has the DNA TGCGCCAGCACCCCCTCCGGGACAGGGGGCTCTGGGGCCAACGTCCTGACTTTC.

CDR3 sequence reads: CASSSTIYEQYF. In DNA form, the CDR3 reads TGTGCCAGCAGTTCTACCATTTACGAGCAGTACTTC. This rearrangement joins TRBV28 to TRBJ2-7; D not certain. Germline lookup yields CDR1 MDHEN and CDR2 SYDVKM. The CDR3 consists of 12 residues. Trimming shortened V by 4 bases and J by 4 bases, and 8 bases separated the two germline ends.

This chain connects TRBV9 to TRBJ2-2; the D gene is possibly TRBD1 (5 bases). The germline V and J ends were trimmed by 3 bases and 1 base, with 13 bases remaining between them. This CDR3 has 16 amino acids. Germline V CDR1 and CDR2: SGDLS, YYNGEE. The DNA of the CDR3 is TGTGCCAGCAGCGCCCTTTCACAGGTGAACACCGGGGAGCTGTTTTTT. It yields the protein CASSALSQVNTGELFF.

There are a few counts of this clone. V and J are TRBV19 and TRBJ1-5, with TRBD1 identical over 7 bases. V gave up 4 bases and J gave up 0 bases; unmatched junction bases: 3. Germline V gene lookup returns CDR1 LNHDA and CDR2 SQIVND (reference sequence). The CDR3 is 15 amino acids. The CDR3 protein is CASSTDRASNQPQHF. The CDR3 region has the DNA TGTGCCAGTAGTACCGACAGGGCTAGCAATCAGCCCCAGCATTTT.

V is TRBV15 and J is TRBJ2-7; 11 bases are shared with TRBD2. V shed 1 base, J shed 1 base, and the junction held 0 bases outside the gene matches. Germline assignment: CDR1 LNHNV and CDR2 YYDKDF (reference sequence). This CDR3 comprises 15 residues. CDR3: CATSRGTSGSYEQYF. For the CDR3, the DNA is TGTGCCACCAGCAGAGGGACTAGCGGGTCCTACGAGCAGTACTTC.

In this sample, this clone turned up a few times. V is TRBV15 and J is TRBJ2-6; a weak D match, TRBD2 (5 bases). Germline CDR1 LNHNV, CDR2 YYDKDF (reference sequence). This CDR3 spans 16 amino acids. Deletions cut 3 bases from V and 1 base from J, with 10 bases between. Here the CDR3 reads CATSSKTGSGANVLTF. CDR3 DNA: TGTGCCACCAGCAGCAAAACGGGATCTGGGGCCAACGTCCTGACTTTC.

This sequence joins TRBV27 and TRBJ2-1; D is possibly TRBD1 (6 bases). The V end lost 6 bases, the J end lost 2 bases, and 14 bases lay between the germline ends. The CDR3 consists of 15 residues. Germline V lookup: CDR1 MNHEY, CDR2 SMNVEV (reference sequence). CDR3 bases: TGTGCCAGCAGCCCCGGGACACCTACCTACAATGAGCAGTTCTTC. It encodes CASSPGTPTYNEQFF.

The chain has TRBV10-2 and TRBJ1-1; 9 bases align to TRBD1. Germline V gives CDR1 WSHSY, CDR2 SAAADI. The V and J ends lost 0 bases and 3 bases, in that order; junction bases with no gene match: 8. The CDR3 length is 17 residues. The CDR3 DNA follows: TGCGCCAGCAGTGAGTCGATCTGGGACAGGGCTGACACTGAAGCTTTCTTT. Its translation: CASSESIWDRADTEAFF.

This chain links TRBV13 with TRBJ2-7, with TRBD2 matching 14 bases. The germline V gene encodes CDR1 PRHDT and CDR2 FYEKMQ (reference sequence). CDR3 size: 15 residues. Trimming took 5 bases from V and 6 from J; bases not matched to a gene: 6. CDR3 in amino acids: CASSEGTSGRTEQYF. CDR3 DNA: TGTGCCAGCAGCGAGGGGACTAGCGGGAGAACCGAGCAGTACTTC.

This chain uses TRBV28 with TRBJ2-7; D unclear. Germline V gives CDR1 MDHEN, CDR2 SYDVKM. This CDR3 is built from 13 residues. With 5 bases removed from V and 0 bases from J, the gap between germline ends came to 8 bases. CDR3 sequence: CASSILSSYEQYF. CDR3 nucleotides: TGTGCCAGCAGTATCCTGAGCTCCTACGAGCAGTACTTC.